A single sample is the source of the 28 T cell receptor beta chains below, sequenced in a study of T cell repertoires in cytomegalovirus infection. TCRdb reprocessed the reads with MiXCR, giving one entry per CDR3 protein. The table lists some 100,000 distinct CDR3 sequences, about 28% of them singletons. These receptors are not linked to any known antigen. This sample comprised CD8+ T cells from cultured PBMCs, obtained from culture after CMV antigen stimulation. These receptors were collected from a human donor in good health (CMV status not recorded). Some clones in this sample may be carry-over from other donors' samples.

This clonotype was counted many times. The V gene is TRBV7-2, the J gene TRBJ2-5, with a weak D call TRBD1 (6 bases). Trimming removed 5 bases at V and 2 bases at J, with 12 bases between. This CDR3 spans 14 amino acids. Germline values: CDR1 SGHTA, CDR2 FQGNSA. The CDR3 spells CASSPLTGQETQYF. CDR3 nucleotide sequence: TGTGCCAGCAGCCCCTTGACAGGACAAGAGACCCAGTACTTC.

In its sample, this clonotype was seen many times. The chain carries TRBV20-1 and TRBJ1-5, with D maybe TRBD1 (5 bases). Germline CDR1 reads DFQATT; CDR2 reads SNEGSKA (reference sequence). The CDR3 sequence is 15 residues long. V lost 3 bases and J lost 0, with 12 bases in between. The CDR3 region has the DNA TGCAGTGCTAGGCGGGGGGGTTATAGCAATCAGCCCCAGCATTTT. Residues: CSARRGGYSNQPQHF.

This clonotype was counted a few times. The genes are TRBV29-1 and TRBJ2-1; D uncertain. The CDR3 length is 13 residues. CDR1 is SQVTM and CDR2 is ANQGSEA in the germline V gene. V shed 5 bases and J shed 7 bases, with 15 bases lying between them. In DNA, the CDR3 is TGCAGCGTTCACGCGACTTTGGGGAATGAGCAGTTCTTC. Protein sequence: CSVHATLGNEQFF.

The chain combines TRBV27 with TRBJ1-4, with D maybe TRBD1 (6 bases). The CDR3 is 13 residues long. The germline V gene has CDR1 MNHEY and CDR2 SMNVEV (reference sequence). The V end was cut by 4 bases, the J end by 8 bases, with 11 bases between. As DNA, the CDR3 is TGTGCCAGCAGTTACAGGGCTGGGGAAAAACTGTTTTTT. Its translation is CASSYRAGEKLFF.

The rearrangement joins TRBV2 to TRBJ2-7, with 8 bases lining up with TRBD1. CDR3 size: 14 residues. Per germline, CDR1 SNHLY and CDR2 FYNNEI. Germline trimming cut 6 bases from V and 4 bases from J; bases unmatched to any gene: 8. Here the CDR3 DNA reads TGTGCCAGCAGAATCCCGGGACAGGATTACGAGCAGTACTTC. Protein product: CASRIPGQDYEQYF. Combining the CDR3 with reference TRBV2 and TRBJ2-7 gives the whole variable domain EPEVTQTPSHQVTQMGQEVILRCVPISNHLYFYWYRQILGQKVEFLVSFYNNEISEKSEIFDDQFSVERPDGSNFTLKIRSTKLEDSAMYFCASRIPGQDYEQYFGPGTRLTVT.

This clonotype was picked up many times. V usage is TRBV27 and J usage is TRBJ1-6, with D possibly TRBD1 on 6 matching bases. V was trimmed by 5 bases and J by 4 bases, leaving 18 bases between them. The CDR3 has 17 amino acids. Germline assignment: CDR1 MNHEY and CDR2 SMNVEV (reference sequence). The CDR3 coding sequence is TGTGCCAGCAGTCAGACAGGCCCGGGGGGTTATAATTCACCCCTCCACTTT. Translated, it gives CASSQTGPGGYNSPLHF.

The rearrangement uses TRBV2 and TRBJ1-1; D call uncertain. Germline lookup yields CDR1 SNHLY and CDR2 FYNNEI. The CDR3 sequence is 14 residues long. The ends were cut back, 10 bases at V and 0 bases at J, with 15 bases in the middle. In DNA, the CDR3 is TGTGCCATACCCTTATGGGCCGTGAACACTGAAGCTTTCTTT. This translates into CAIPLWAVNTEAFF.

DNA of the CDR3: TGTGCCAGCAGCTTAGTGGCCCACCTGGGACAGGGGATCAGTAACGAGCAGTACTTC. This gives the protein CASSLVAHLGQGISNEQYF. The chain couples TRBV7-2 to TRBJ2-7; 10 nucleotides agree with TRBD1. Germline V CDR1 and CDR2: SGHTA, FQGNSA. The CDR3 is made up of 19 amino acids. Germline trimming cut 1 base from V and 5 bases from J; bases unmatched to any gene: 17. Variable domain in full (rest from reference TRBV7-2 and TRBJ2-7): GAGVSQSPSNKVTEKGKDVELRCDPISGHTALYWYRQSLGQGLEFLIYFQGNSAPDKSGLPSDRFSAERTGGSVSTLTIQRTQQEDSAVYLCASSLVAHLGQGISNEQYFGPGTRLTVT.

This clonotype was seen a few times. The chain links TRBV19 to TRBJ1-5; no clear D. With 3 bases removed from V and 0 bases from J, the gap between germline ends came to 9 bases. From germline, CDR1 is LNHDA and CDR2 SQIVND (reference sequence). The CDR3 spans 15 residues. The CDR3 DNA reads TGTGCCAGTAGTATTACTCATAATAGCAATCAGCCCCAGCATTTT. The encoded protein is CASSITHNSNQPQHF.

This clonotype appeared a few times. The CDR3 here is CASSSPKSGGQETQYF. The DNA of the CDR3 is TGTGCCAGCAGTTCGCCCAAGTCAGGGGGTCAAGAGACCCAGTACTTC. The chain has TRBV12-3 or TRBV12-4 and TRBJ2-5; 7 bases line up with TRBD1. The CDR3 runs to 16 residues. Trimming removed 4 bases from V and 2 bases from J; junction bases left unmatched: 10.

V gene TRBV9 combines with J gene TRBJ1-2; D is unclear. CDR1 is SGDLS, CDR2 YYNGEE, per germline. The CDR3 runs 11 residues. V was cut by 4 bases and J by 8 bases, with 9 bases left in between. Written as DNA, the CDR3 is TGTGCCAGCAGCCCAGAGAGGGGCTACACCTTC. This translates into CASSPERGYTF.

The chain links TRBV12-3 or TRBV12-4 to TRBJ1-3, with D possibly matching TRBD1 (5 bases). V lost 8 bases and J lost 8, with 16 bases in between. This CDR3 spans 13 amino acids. In nucleotides, the CDR3 is TGTGCCAGCCCTGGTGGACGGGGGGACACCATATATTTT. It is translated as CASPGGRGDTIYF.

The table lists this clonotype with a few counts. The V call is TRBV7-9, the J call TRBJ2-5; 14 positions match TRBD2. The junction had 7 bases not matched to a gene; V was cut back by 5 bases and J by 5 bases. This CDR3 contains 16 residues. The germline V gene encodes CDR1 SEHNR and CDR2 FQNEAQ (reference sequence). Here the CDR3 DNA reads TGTGCCAGCAGCCCGACTAGCGGGGGGGCGGTTGAGACCCAGTACTTC. Translating gives CASSPTSGGAVETQYF.

This clonotype was counted only a few times. The chain is built from TRBV7-9 and TRBJ1-1; TRBD1 might be the D (6 bases). There are 13 residues in the CDR3. Germline loops: CDR1 SEHNR, CDR2 FQNEAQ (reference sequence). V was clipped by 6 bases and J by 7 bases, with 15 bases between them. CDR3: CASSQQGRGEAFF. The CDR3 nucleotides are TGTGCCAGCAGTCAACAGGGTCGGGGTGAAGCTTTCTTT.

V gene TRBV7-2 combines with J gene TRBJ1-1; D unclear. Germline V lookup: CDR1 SGHTA, CDR2 FQGNSA. The CDR3 has 14 amino acids. V dropped 1 base and J dropped 5 bases, with 11 bases sitting between them. CDR3 DNA sequence: TGTGCCAGCAGCTTAGGAAGGGTAAGGACTGAAGCTTTCTTT. Protein sequence: CASSLGRVRTEAFF.

As DNA, the CDR3 is TGTGCCAGTAGTATACTAGTGGGGCTTAACCCCTCCTACAATGAGCAGTTCTTC. This encodes CASSILVGLNPSYNEQFF. This chain joins TRBV19 and TRBJ2-1, with TRBD1 as a possible D gene (5 bases). Trimming cost V 2 bases and J 0 bases, with 17 bases left between them. The CDR3 covers 18 residues. Germline CDR1 is LNHDA and CDR2 is SQIVND (reference sequence).

This clonotype was seen more than once but under ten times. The chain has TRBV19 and TRBJ2-7; 7 bases fit TRBD2. CDR1 is LNHDA, CDR2 SQIVND, per germline (reference sequence). The junction had 6 bases not matched to a gene; V was cut back by 3 bases and J by 4 bases. The CDR3 totals 14 residues. CDR3 DNA sequence: TGTGCCAGTAGTATTACCAGCGGGGCGTACGAGCAGTACTTC. It is translated as CASSITSGAYEQYF.

This clonotype was seen a handful of times. V gene TRBV12-3 or TRBV12-4 combines with J gene TRBJ1-1; no firm D call. Between the trimmed V and J ends, which lost 3 bases and 5 bases, there was a span of 7 bases. This CDR3 has 12 residues. The CDR3, as DNA: TGTGCCAGCAGTTTCGGAAGGACTGAAGCTTTCTTT. Protein sequence: CASSFGRTEAFF.

This clonotype was found many times. The rearrangement uses TRBV28 and TRBJ1-6; no clear D gene. The germline V gene encodes CDR1 MDHEN and CDR2 SYDVKM. The CDR3 covers 17 residues. Trimming took off 3 bases at V and 2 bases at J, with 14 bases between the two ends. The CDR3 region is CASSLGSPHAYNSPLHF. The CDR3 DNA reads as TGTGCCAGCAGTTTGGGATCCCCTCACGCCTATAATTCACCCCTCCACTTT.

The J gene is TRBJ1-5, the V gene TRBV19, with a possible D match to TRBD1 (5 bases). V was clipped by 7 bases and J by 14 bases, with 24 bases between them. Germline loops: CDR1 LNHDA, CDR2 SQIVND (reference sequence). CDR3 length: 14 amino acids. The CDR3 loop is CASTDGGGRGAEHF. CDR3 DNA: TGTGCCAGTACCGATGGCGGGGGAAGAGGCGCGGAGCATTTT. The full variable domain, rest sourced from reference TRBV19 and TRBJ1-5, is DGGITQSPKYLFRKEGQNVTLSCEQNLNHDAMYWYRQDPGQGLRLIYYSQIVNDFQKGDIAEGYSVSREKKESFPLTVTSAQKNPTAFYLCASTDGGGRGAEHFGDGTRLSIL.

The sample holds a few counts of this clonotype. The J gene is TRBJ1-6, the V gene TRBV4-1; possibly TRBD1 for D (6 bases). The CDR3 covers 14 residues. Germline V lookup: CDR1 MGHRA, CDR2 YSYEKL. V dropped 4 bases and J dropped 7 bases, with 11 bases sitting between them. Written as DNA, the CDR3 is TGCGCCAGCAGCCGGGGCAGGGGAAATTCACCCCTCCACTTT. The encoded protein is CASSRGRGNSPLHF.

The genes are TRBV12-3 or TRBV12-4 and TRBJ2-1; 9 bases are shared with TRBD2. This CDR3 contains 12 residues. Trimming took 8 bases from V and 8 from J; bases not matched to a gene: 4. CDR3 DNA sequence: TGTGCCAGCGCGGGACTAGCAGATGAGCAGTTCTTC. It encodes CASAGLADEQFF.

The V and J genes are TRBV7-9 and TRBJ2-7; 8 nucleotides line up with TRBD1. CDR1 is SEHNR and CDR2 is FQNEAQ in the germline V gene (reference sequence). Losses at the gene ends were 8 bases for V and 4 bases for J; bases not matched to a gene: 7. The CDR3 has 13 amino acids. The CDR3 loop reads CASASTGEYEQYF. Written as DNA, the CDR3 is TGTGCCAGCGCCTCGACAGGGGAATACGAGCAGTACTTC.

This clonotype was counted once. Possible read error: a much larger clone is one base away. This chain connects TRBV7-2 to TRBJ2-3; no definite D call. The DNA end is a closer match to TRBJ1-5, so the J assignment may be wrong. This CDR3 comprises 16 residues. The germline CDR1 and CDR2 sequences are SGHTA and FQGNSA. As DNA, the CDR3 is TGTGCCAGCAGCTCCGAACTAGCGGGGTATTCTGATACGCAGCATTTT. Translation: CASSSELAGYSDTQHF.

The rearrangement links TRBV6-5 to TRBJ2-7; maybe TRBD2 (6 bases). The germline V gene has CDR1 MNHEY and CDR2 SVGAGI. The length of the CDR3 is 14 residues. V gave up 0 bases and J gave up 7 bases, with 13 bases separating them. CDR3 amino acids: CASSYSEGVGEQYF. In nucleotides, the CDR3 is TGTGCCAGCAGTTACTCGGAGGGCGTGGGGGAGCAGTACTTC.

This clonotype has more than one count but fewer than ten. The J gene is TRBJ1-5, the V gene TRBV4-1; the D is unclear. Germline V gives CDR1 MGHRA, CDR2 YSYEKL. Trimming took off 0 bases at V and 9 bases at J, with 6 bases between the two ends. CDR3 size: 12 residues. The CDR3 is CASSQEGRPQHF. Written as DNA, the CDR3 is TGCGCCAGCAGCCAAGAGGGTAGGCCCCAGCATTTT.

Details on this clonotype: This may come from a read error, since a much larger clone is one base off. This chain uses TRBV7-2 with TRBJ2-7; 11 nucleotides align to TRBD2. Germline V gene lookup returns CDR1 SGHTA and CDR2 FQGNSA. The CDR3 contains 18 residues. V trimming: 5 bases; J trimming: 5 bases; junction bases outside the gene matches: 17. The CDR3 region is CASSLGRTSGLRSHEQYF. CDR3 in DNA: TGTGCCAGCAGCCTAGGGCGGACTAGCGGGTTGCGGTCCCACGAGCAGTACTTC.

The table lists this clonotype with a few counts. This chain links TRBV20-1 with TRBJ2-1; D is uncertain. Germline V gene sequence: CDR1 DFQATT, CDR2 SNEGSKA (reference sequence). The CDR3 runs to 12 residues. Trimming cost V 0 bases and J 8 bases, with 8 bases left between them. The CDR3 DNA reads TGCAGTGCTAGAGAAAAAGGCGATGAGCAGTTCTTC. Translation gives CSAREKGDEQFF.